The 12 T cell receptor beta chains below come from one sample, sequenced in a study of T-cell memory formation after mild COVID-19. TCRdb used MiXCR to reprocess the 5' RACE reads, holding one entry per CDR3 protein. The data contain about 130,000 distinct CDR3 sequences, approximately 6.2% of them singletons. The sequenced sample consisted of PBMCs or a T cell subset sorted from them (not recorded which). The receptor source for this set is an adult woman who had mild COVID-19 (a few samples of this study predate the infection). Cell type and time point are not known.

This clonotype was found many times. The chain has TRBV20-1 and TRBJ1-1, with D uncertain. Trimming pared 2 bases from V and 6 bases from J, leaving 13 bases between. The germline V gene encodes CDR1 DFQATT and CDR2 SNEGSKA (reference sequence). The CDR3 extends over 13 amino acids. The CDR3 nucleotides read TGCAGTGCTAGATCCCCCCTCGTCCCTGAAGCTTTCTTT. It specifies CSARSPLVPEAFF.

In DNA, the CDR3 is TGCGCCAGCAGCCAAGATAATTTGCAGGGGGGTGGGAAAAACATTCAGTACTTC. Its protein product is CASSQDNLQGGGKNIQYF. V usage is TRBV4-3 and J usage is TRBJ2-4; tentative D call: TRBD1 (7 bases). The CDR3 extends over 18 amino acids. The germline CDR1 and CDR2 sequences are LGHNA and YSLEER. The V end lost 0 bases, the J end lost 4 bases, and 19 bases lay between the germline ends.

The genes are TRBV30 and TRBJ2-1; 11 bases are shared with TRBD1. The junction had 11 bases not matched to a gene; V was cut back by 2 bases and J by 8 bases. The CDR3 is 16 residues long. Per the germline V gene, CDR1 is GTSNPN and CDR2 is SVGIG (reference sequence). CDR3 protein: CAWSLSGTGGLHEQFF. The DNA for the CDR3 is TGTGCCTGGAGTCTCTCCGGGACAGGGGGTCTCCATGAGCAGTTCTTC.

The chain links TRBV5-5 to TRBJ2-7; a weak D match, TRBD1 (6 bases). Trimming removed 7 bases at V and 4 bases at J, with 21 bases between. This CDR3 contains 15 residues. From germline, CDR1 is SGHKS and CDR2 YYEKEE (reference sequence). The CDR3 here is CASALGDIRLYEQYF. CDR3 in DNA: TGTGCCAGCGCCCTAGGGGACATAAGGTTGTACGAGCAGTACTTC.

The rearrangement links TRBV5-1 to TRBJ1-2; TRBD1 matches at 9 bases. Germline CDR1 and CDR2: SGHRS and YFSETQ. The CDR3 is 14 amino acids. The V gene end was trimmed by 4 bases and the J gene end by 2 bases; junction bases not matched to a gene: 3. The CDR3 loop is CASSVGTGNYGYTF. The CDR3 DNA is TGCGCCAGCAGCGTAGGGACAGGGAACTATGGCTACACCTTC.

Points on this clonotype: A read error may account for a junction end that differs from germline. J is TRBJ2-7 and V is TRBV5-1, with 7 positions matching TRBD2. Germline CDR1 is SGHRS and CDR2 is YFSETQ. This CDR3 has 12 residues. The CDR3 is CSSRDYNYEQYF. CDR3 DNA sequence: TGCTCCAGCAGGGACTACAACTACGAGCAGTACTTC.

The gene calls are TRBV5-1 and TRBJ2-7; D could derive from TRBD1 or TRBD2 (5 bases each). CDR3 length: 14 amino acids. CDR1 and CDR2 (germline): SGHRS, YFSETQ. Trimming took off 1 base at V and 3 bases at J, with 11 bases between the two ends. The CDR3 DNA is TGCGCCAGCAGCTTGATCCGGGACGGCTACGAGCAGTACTTC. Translated: CASSLIRDGYEQYF.

This clonotype was seen a handful of times. The gene calls are TRBV5-4 and TRBJ1-2; TRBD1 aligns across 7 bases. V shed 5 bases and J 5 bases; nucleotides not matched to a gene: 6. Germline V gene lookup returns CDR1 SGHNT and CDR2 YYREEE (reference sequence). The CDR3 runs 13 residues. CDR3 DNA: TGTGCCAGCAGTCCCGACAGGGCATATGGCTACACCTTC. It codes for CASSPDRAYGYTF.

The genes are TRBV7-6 and TRBJ2-7; TRBD1 agrees at 8 bases. The V segment lost 4 bases and the J segment 7 bases; nucleotides outside the gene matches: 15. The CDR3 covers 16 residues. Germline lookup yields CDR1 SGHVS and CDR2 FNYEAQ. The CDR3 region is CASSSLRGQGQREQYF. The CDR3 bases are TGTGCCAGCAGCTCCCTCCGAGGACAGGGACAGCGTGAGCAGTACTTC. Filled out from reference TRBV7-6 and TRBJ2-7, the complete variable domain reads GAGVSQSPRYKVTKRGQDVALRCDPISGHVSLYWYRQALGQGPEFLTYFNYEAQQDKSGLPNDRFSAERPEGSISTLTIQRTEQRDSAMYRCASSSLRGQGQREQYFGPGTRLTVT.

This clonotype appeared a few times. V is TRBV19 and J is TRBJ1-5; a possible D gene is TRBD1 (6 bases). The CDR3 covers 13 residues. Deletions cut 4 bases from V and 5 bases from J, with 9 bases between. Germline V lookup: CDR1 LNHDA, CDR2 SQIVND (reference sequence). The CDR3 nucleotides are TGTGCCAGTAGTAGGAGGGGGGATCAGCCCCAGCATTTT. Protein sequence: CASSRRGDQPQHF.

The chain carries TRBV7-9 and TRBJ2-2, with a tentative D call TRBD1 (5 bases). Germline CDR1 is SEHNR and CDR2 is FQNEAQ (reference sequence). The V end was cut by 6 bases, the J end by 5 bases, with 10 bases between. This CDR3 comprises 13 residues. This chain's CDR3 is CASRLQETGELFF. As DNA, the CDR3 is TGTGCCAGCAGACTACAGGAGACCGGGGAGCTGTTTTTT.

This clonotype has a handful of counts. The chain joins TRBV12-3 or TRBV12-4 to TRBJ2-7; 8 bases align to TRBD1. The V segment lost 4 bases and the J segment 2 bases; nucleotides outside the gene matches: 7. This CDR3 has 15 amino acids. CDR3 sequence reads: CASSSAGTGTYEQYF. For the CDR3, the DNA is TGTGCCAGCAGTTCGGCCGGGACAGGAACCTACGAGCAGTACTTC.